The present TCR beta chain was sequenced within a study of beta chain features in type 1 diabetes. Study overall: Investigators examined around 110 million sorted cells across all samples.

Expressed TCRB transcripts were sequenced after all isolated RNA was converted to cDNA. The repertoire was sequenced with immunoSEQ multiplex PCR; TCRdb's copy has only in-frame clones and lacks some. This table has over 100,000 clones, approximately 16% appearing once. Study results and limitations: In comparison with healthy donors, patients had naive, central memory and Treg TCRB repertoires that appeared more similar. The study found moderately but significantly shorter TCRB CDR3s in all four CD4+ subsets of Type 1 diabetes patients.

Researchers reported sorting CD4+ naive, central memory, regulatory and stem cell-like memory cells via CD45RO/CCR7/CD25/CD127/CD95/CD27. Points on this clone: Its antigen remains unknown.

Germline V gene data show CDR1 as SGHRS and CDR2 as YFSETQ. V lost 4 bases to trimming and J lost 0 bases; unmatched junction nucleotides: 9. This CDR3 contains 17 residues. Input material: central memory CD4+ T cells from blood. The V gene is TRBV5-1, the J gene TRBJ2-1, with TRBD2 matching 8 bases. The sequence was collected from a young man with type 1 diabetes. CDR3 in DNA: TGCGCCAGCAGCGGCGGTAGCGGGGCGAGCTCCTACAATGAGCAGTTCTTC. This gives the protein CASSGGSGASSYNEQFF.